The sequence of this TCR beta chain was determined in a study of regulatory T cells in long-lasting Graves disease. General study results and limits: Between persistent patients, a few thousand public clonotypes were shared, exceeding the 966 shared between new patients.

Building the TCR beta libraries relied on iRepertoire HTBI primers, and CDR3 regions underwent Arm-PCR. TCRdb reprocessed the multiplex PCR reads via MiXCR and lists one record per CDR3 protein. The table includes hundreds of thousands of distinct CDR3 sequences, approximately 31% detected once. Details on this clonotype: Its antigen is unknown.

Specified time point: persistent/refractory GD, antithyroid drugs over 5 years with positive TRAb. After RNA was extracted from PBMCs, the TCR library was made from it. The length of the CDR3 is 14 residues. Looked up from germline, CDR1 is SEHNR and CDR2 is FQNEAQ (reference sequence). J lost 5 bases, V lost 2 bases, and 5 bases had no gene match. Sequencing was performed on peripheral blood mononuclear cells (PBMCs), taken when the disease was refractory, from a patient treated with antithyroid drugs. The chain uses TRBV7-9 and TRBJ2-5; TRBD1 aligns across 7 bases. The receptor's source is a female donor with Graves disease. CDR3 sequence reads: CASSLWTGKETQYF. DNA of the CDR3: TGTGCCAGCAGCTTATGGACAGGAAAGGAGACCCAGTACTTC.